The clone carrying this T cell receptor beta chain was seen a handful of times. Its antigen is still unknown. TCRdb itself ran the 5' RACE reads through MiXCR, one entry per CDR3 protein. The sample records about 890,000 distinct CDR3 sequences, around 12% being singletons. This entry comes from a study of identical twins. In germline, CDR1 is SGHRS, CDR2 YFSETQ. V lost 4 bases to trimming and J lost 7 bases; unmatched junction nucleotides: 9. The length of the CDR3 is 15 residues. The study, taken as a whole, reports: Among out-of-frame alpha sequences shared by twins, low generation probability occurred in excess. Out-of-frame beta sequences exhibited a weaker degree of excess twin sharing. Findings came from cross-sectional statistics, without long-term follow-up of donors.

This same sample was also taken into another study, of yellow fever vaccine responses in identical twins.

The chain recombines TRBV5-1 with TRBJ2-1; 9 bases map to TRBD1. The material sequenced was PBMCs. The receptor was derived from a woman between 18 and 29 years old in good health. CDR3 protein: CASSVEGQGRNEQFF. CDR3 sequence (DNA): TGCGCCAGCAGCGTGGAGGGACAGGGTCGGAATGAGCAGTTCTTC.